This T cell receptor (beta chain) was captured by sequencing in a study of T-cell memory formation after mild COVID-19. Study-level findings and limits: Later expanders leaned toward CD4+, whereas clones contracting from day 15 to 85 were balanced CD4/CD8.

A remark on this clonotype: The antigen is not known.

The CDR3 covers 17 residues. The J segment lost 0 bases and the V segment lost 5 bases, leaving 11 bases of the junction unmatched. TCRdb recomputed calls from the 5' RACE reads with MiXCR, one row per CDR3 protein. The sample includes hundreds of thousands of distinct CDR3 sequences, less than 20% of them seen just once. The TCR sequence derives from a man between 18 and 35 years old who had mild COVID-19 (a few samples of this study predate the infection). Cell type and time point are not known. The sample was PBMCs or a T cell subset sorted from them (not recorded which). J is TRBJ2-3 and V is TRBV12-3 or TRBV12-4; 7 nucleotides agree with TRBD1. The CDR3 is CASSPPYGQDSTDTQYF. The CDR3 coding sequence is TGTGCCAGCAGTCCCCCCTACGGACAGGACAGCACAGATACGCAGTATTTT.